What follows is one TCR beta chain and its context. Using immunoSEQ multiplex PCR, the repertoire was profiled, and TCRdb retains in-frame clones only, with some absent. The sample lists tens of thousands of clones, about nine tenths occurring once. Deletions cut 0 bases from V and 0 bases from J, with 10 bases between. CDR1 is SGDLS and CDR2 is YYNGEE in the germline V gene. This CDR3 is 16 amino acids long. This sample was taken from a study of blood T cell repertoires in COVID-19. The chain is built from TRBV9 and TRBJ2-4, with D uncertain. Source material: peripheral blood. This TCR was recovered from a human donor in a cohort sampled during active COVID-19. CDR3 region: CASSVDISQAKNIQYF. The CDR3, as DNA: TGTGCCAGCAGCGTAGACATATCCCAAGCCAAAAACATTCAGTACTTC. Filled out from reference TRBV9 and TRBJ2-4, the complete variable domain reads DSGVTQTPKHLITATGQRVTLRCSPRSGDLSVYWYQQSLDQGLQFLIQYYNGEERAKGNILERFSAQQFPDLHSELNLSSLELGDSALYFCASSVDISQAKNIQYFGAGTRLSVL.